The 7 T cell receptor beta chains listed next were all sequenced from one sample in a study of blood T cells in healthy people across ages. The second PCR ran roughly 6 to 12 cycles with a sample-barcoded 5' primer and J-beta primers. TCRdb independently ran MiXCR on the 5' RACE reads; one entry per CDR3 protein. Here the sample spans about 810,000 distinct CDR3 sequences, about 34% being singletons. Sequencing used blood. The receptor source for this set is a man aged 18 to 30 in good health.

With regard to this clonotype: Given a much more abundant clone one base away, this may be a read error. The chain couples TRBV12-3 or TRBV12-4 to TRBJ2-3, with 7 bases aligning to TRBD2. The J segment lost 2 bases and the V segment lost 7 bases, leaving 15 bases of the junction unmatched. The CDR3 extends over 17 amino acids. CDR3 protein: CASNPAVSGVYTDTQYF. CDR3 nucleotides: TGTGCCAGCAATCCCGCGGTCAGCGGGGTATACACAGATACGCAGTATTTT.

Only one count was recorded for this clonotype. The gene calls are TRBV4-2 and TRBJ2-2, with TRBD2 as a possible D gene (6 bases). Germline CDR1 LGHNA, CDR2 YNFKEQ. CDR3 length: 17 residues. The V gene lost 0 bases and the J gene lost 1 base, with 12 bases spanning the gap. The CDR3 DNA follows: TGTGCCAGCAGCCAAGAGATCCCAGCGGGGAACACCGGGGAGCTGTTTTTT. Translating gives CASSQEIPAGNTGELFF.

The chain combines TRBV29-1 with TRBJ2-1; D is uncertain. Germline CDR1 is SQVTM and CDR2 is ANQGSEA. CDR3 size: 17 residues. The V and J ends lost 3 bases and 2 bases respectively, with 20 bases between them. The CDR3 nucleotides are TGCAGCGTTGAGGAGAGGAAGACCCGATCGCCCTACAATGAGCAGTTCTTC. It translates to CSVEERKTRSPYNEQFF.

The chain links TRBV7-2 to TRBJ2-7, with D possibly TRBD2 on 7 matching bases. Trimming removed 5 bases at V and 2 bases at J, with 19 bases between. Looked up from germline, CDR1 is SGHTA and CDR2 is FQGNSA. The CDR3 totals 16 residues. CDR3 bases: TGTGCCAGCAGCCTTAGGGGGGGGGACGGTACCTACGAGCAGTACTTC. Its protein is CASSLRGGDGTYEQYF. The entire variable domain, with the rest obtained from reference TRBV7-2 and TRBJ2-7, is as follows: GAGVSQSPSNKVTEKGKDVELRCDPISGHTALYWYRQSLGQGLEFLIYFQGNSAPDKSGLPSDRFSAERTGGSVSTLTIQRTQQEDSAVYLCASSLRGGDGTYEQYFGPGTRLTVT.

This clonotype occurred a few times. The chain joins TRBV20-1 to TRBJ1-5; 10 bases line up with TRBD1. The ends lost 0 bases at V and 5 bases at J; junction bases unmatched: 7. The CDR3 has 16 residues. CDR1 DFQATT and CDR2 SNEGSKA come from the germline V gene (reference sequence). CDR3 nucleotide sequence: TGCAGTGCTAGAGAAAGGAGGGACAGGGGAGATCAGCCCCAGCATTTT. Its translation: CSARERRDRGDQPQHF.

This chain joins TRBV25-1 and TRBJ2-5; the D is unclear. Germline loops: CDR1 MGHDK, CDR2 SYGVNS. The V end was cut by 5 bases, the J end by 7 bases, with 11 bases between. This CDR3 has 12 residues. The CDR3: CASSKISGTQYF. The DNA for the CDR3 is TGTGCCAGCAGTAAGATTAGTGGGACCCAGTACTTC.

The chain links TRBV7-9 to TRBJ1-1, with 7 nucleotides matching TRBD1. The CDR3 loop spans 11 amino acids. Trimming removed 8 bases from V and 4 bases from J; junction bases left unmatched: 1. CDR1 and CDR2 (germline): SEHNR, FQNEAQ (reference sequence). CDR3: CASQGGTEAFF. DNA for the CDR3: TGTGCCAGCCAGGGGGGCACTGAAGCTTTCTTT.